This T cell receptor beta chain was obtained from a study of OX40 agonist ivuxolimab in advanced cancers. Produced via immunoSEQ multiplex PCR; TCRdb's table is partial and in-frame only. The sample consists of around 80,000 clones, around 87% of them appearing once. Between the trimmed V and J ends, which lost 0 bases and 6 bases, there was a span of 13 bases. This CDR3 comprises 14 residues. Germline V gene lookup returns CDR1 SGHRS and CDR2 YFSETQ. The TCR comes from an adult with an advanced solid tumor such as melanoma, head and neck, liver or kidney cancer. Sequencing used CD4+ or CD8+ T cells sorted from blood, obtained in a trial of the OX40 agonist ivuxolimab. This chain joins TRBV5-1 and TRBJ2-7; D may correspond to TRBD1 or TRBD2 (5 bases each). The CDR3 DNA sequence: TGCGCCAGCAGCTTGGACGGGGCTCAAGTCGAGCAGTACTTC. Translated, it gives CASSLDGAQVEQYF.